The rows below give T cell receptor beta chains drawn from one sample of a study of T cell repertoires in cytomegalovirus infection. TCRdb recomputed calls from the reads with MiXCR, one row per CDR3 protein. The sample has 740,000 or so distinct CDR3 sequences; 35% to 40% are singletons. The sample taken for sequencing was PBMCs. These receptors originate from a human donor in good health (CMV status not recorded). Some clones in this sample may be carry-over from other donors' samples. CDR3s include the opening cysteine and the closing phenylalanine or tryptophan. A D gene is named only where the DNA matches it firmly. Size is omitted from some rows. Given values are once, few, many or a class for expanded clones.

length	D	size	V	J	CDR3	DNA
15	.	.	TRBV29-1	TRBJ2-7	CSVGRGAGLTYEQYF	TGCAGCGTTGGCCGGGGGGCGGGATTGACCTACGAGCAGTACTTC
17	.	.	TRBV19	TRBJ2-5	CASSIGGLLDRQETQYF	TGTGCCAGTAGTATTGGGGGACTCCTTGATCGACAAGAGACCCAGTACTTC
17	TRBD1	.	TRBV6-1	TRBJ1-5	CASSEEGWTGANQPQHF	TGTGCCAGCAGTGAAGAAGGCTGGACAGGGGCTAATCAGCCCCAGCATTTT
14	TRBD1	few	TRBV25-1	TRBJ1-2	CASKGQPNNYGYTF	TGTGCCAGCAAGGGACAGCCAAATAACTATGGCTACACCTTC
17	.	few	TRBV10-3	TRBJ2-1	CATKGETSLGSYNEQFF	TGTGCCACGAAGGGGGAGACGAGTTTGGGGTCCTACAATGAGCAGTTCTTC
16	TRBD2	.	TRBV11-3	TRBJ2-7	CASSLGLAGLFYEQYF	TGTGCCAGCAGCTTAGGACTAGCGGGACTCTTCTACGAGCAGTACTTC
15	TRBD2	few	TRBV19	TRBJ2-1	CASRPQGGRGDEQFF	TGTGCCAGTAGGCCCCAGGGCGGGAGAGGAGATGAGCAGTTCTTC
15	TRBD1	.	TRBV5-4	TRBJ1-4	CASSSPGTANEKLFF	TGTGCCAGCAGCTCACCCGGGACAGCTAATGAAAAACTGTTTTTT
16	TRBD1	once	TRBV5-1	TRBJ2-7	CASSPTGQGALYEQYF	TGCGCCAGCAGCCCCACCGGACAGGGGGCGCTGTACGAGCAGTACTTC
15	.	.	TRBV10-2	TRBJ2-7	CASSDRQTYSYEQYF	TGCGCCAGCAGTGATCGCCAGACATACTCCTACGAGCAGTACTTC
14	TRBD1	.	TRBV6-1	TRBJ1-2	CASSPLTGRDGYTF	TGTGCCAGCAGTCCTTTGACAGGGAGGGATGGCTACACCTTC
14	.	.	TRBV11-2	TRBJ2-6	CASSPVQGANVLTF	TGTGCCAGCAGCCCTGTACAAGGGGCCAACGTCCTGACTTTC
15	.	.	TRBV7-9	TRBJ2-7	CASSFPQRAGHEQYF	TGTGCCAGCAGCTTCCCTCAAAGGGCGGGTCACGAGCAGTACTTC
14	.	many	TRBV7-2	TRBJ1-1	CASSLRGRTSEAFF	TGTGCCAGCAGCTTAAGGGGTCGGACAAGTGAAGCTTTCTTT
16	TRBD1	once	TRBV29-1	TRBJ1-1	CSVEAMDRGPNTEAFF	TGCAGCGTTGAAGCGATGGACAGGGGCCCGAACACTGAAGCTTTCTTT
14	.	few	TRBV28	TRBJ1-6	CASTSGAGVSPLHF	TGTGCCAGCACTTCGGGGGCAGGGGTGTCACCCCTCCACTTT
12	.	few	TRBV28	TRBJ2-6	CASGEGANVLTF	TGTGCCAGCGGTGAAGGGGCCAACGTCCTGACTTTC
15	.	once	TRBV27	TRBJ2-6	CASRIPGSGANVLTF	TGTGCCAGCAGGATTCCGGGCTCCGGGGCCAACGTCCTGACTTTC
11	.	.	TRBV7-8	TRBJ1-1	CASQLWGEAFF	TGTGCCAGCCAGCTTTGGGGTGAAGCTTTCTTT
14	.	few	TRBV5-4	TRBJ2-5	CASSLGGGIETQYF	TGTGCCAGCAGCTTGGGAGGGGGGATAGAGACCCAGTACTTC
14	.	.	TRBV4-2	TRBJ1-3	CASSDRGTGNTIYF	TGTGCCAGCAGCGACCGGGGTACAGGAAACACCATATATTTT
13	.	few	TRBV4-2	TRBJ1-1	CASSQVGNVGAFF	TGTGCCAGCAGCCAAGTGGGGAACGTGGGGGCTTTCTTT
16	.	.	TRBV11-1	TRBJ2-1	CASSLRPVSSYNEQFF	TGTGCCAGCAGCTTAAGGCCTGTTAGCTCCTACAATGAGCAGTTCTTC
16	TRBD1	few	TRBV10-3	TRBJ1-1	CAISELRTGEGTEAFF	TGTGCCATCAGTGAGTTACGGACAGGGGAGGGCACTGAAGCTTTCTTT
16	.	few	TRBV23-1	TRBJ1-2	CASSQLDLQGAGGYTF	TGCGCCAGCAGTCAACTAGACTTACAAGGAGCAGGTGGCTACACCTTC
16	.	.	TRBV12-3/TRBV12-4	TRBJ1-3	CASSPVVGMRGNTIFF	TGTGCCAGCAGCCCCGTGGTGGGTATGCGAGGAAACACCATATTTTTT
19	TRBD2	.	TRBV6-1	TRBJ2-2	CASSRIRPGGTHGTGELFF	TGTGCCAGCAGTAGAATCCGCCCCGGGGGGACTCATGGGACCGGGGAGCTGTTTTTT
14	.	few	TRBV7-4	TRBJ2-4	CASSLGPGLSIQYF	TGTGCCAGCAGCTTAGGGCCAGGATTGAGCATTCAGTACTTC
16	TRBD1	once	TRBV12-5	TRBJ2-5	CASGPGTGGLSETQYF	TGTGCTAGTGGTCCGGGGACAGGGGGTCTTTCAGAGACCCAGTACTTC
15	.	many	TRBV7-3	TRBJ1-1	CASSASVKGYTEAFF	TGTGCCAGCAGCGCCTCGGTTAAGGGCTACACTGAAGCTTTCTTT
16	.	many	TRBV6-5	TRBJ2-1	CASSYSGGGGYNEQFF	TGTGCCAGCAGTTACTCGGGGGGGGGCGGCTACAATGAGCAGTTCTTC
14	.	.	TRBV27	TRBJ2-5	CASSLVQGRETQYF	TGTGCCAGCAGTCTCGTCCAGGGACGGGAGACCCAGTACTTC
18	.	.	TRBV27	TRBJ1-5	CASSLRGFEGSSNQPQHF	TGTGCCAGCAGTTTGCGGGGGTTTGAGGGGAGTAGCAATCAGCCCCAGCATTTT
15	.	.	TRBV6-1	TRBJ1-5	CASSEAPGGNQPQHF	TGTGCCAGCAGTGAAGCGCCGGGAGGCAATCAGCCCCAGCATTTT
14	.	.	TRBV5-8	TRBJ1-5	CASNSGGRGQPQHF	TGTGCCAGCAACTCGGGGGGTCGAGGCCAGCCCCAGCATTTT
13	.	few	TRBV20-1	TRBJ2-5	CSAREPRDETQYF	TGCAGTGCTAGAGAACCCAGGGACGAGACCCAGTACTTC
15	TRBD1	.	TRBV19	TRBJ2-7	CASSRSGTGIYEQYF	TGTGCCAGTAGTAGGTCCGGGACAGGCATCTACGAGCAGTACTTC
18	.	.	TRBV19	TRBJ2-2	CASRINRLVAQNTGELFF	TGTGCCAGTAGGATAAACAGACTAGTAGCACAAAACACCGGGGAGCTGTTTTTT
17	TRBD1	.	TRBV27	TRBJ2-7	CASSRLAAGTGRSEQYF	TGTGCCAGCAGTCGACTGGCCGCTGGGACAGGGAGAAGCGAGCAGTACTTC
13	.	.	TRBV27	TRBJ1-5	CASSFYLNQPQHF	TGTGCCAGCAGTTTTTACCTCAATCAGCCCCAGCATTTT
16	.	.	TRBV28	TRBJ2-1	CASSLPRLEEYNEQFF	TGTGCCAGCAGTTTGCCCAGACTAGAGGAGTACAATGAGCAGTTCTTC
14	TRBD1	few	TRBV15	TRBJ1-6	CATSAGQGNSPLHF	TGTGCCACCAGCGCGGGACAGGGAAATTCACCCCTCCACTTT
18	TRBD1	.	TRBV7-9	TRBJ2-1	CASSSPGTADLSYNEQFF	TGTGCCAGCAGCAGTCCCGGGACAGCCGACCTCTCCTACAATGAGCAGTTCTTC
13	TRBD1	.	TRBV6-1	TRBJ1-1	CASRDRAFTEYFF	TGTGCCAGCAGGGACAGGGCTTTCACTGAATATTTCTTT
14	.	few	TRBV12-3/TRBV12-4	TRBJ1-5	CASRASSENQPQHF	TGTGCCAGCAGGGCATCTTCAGAGAACCAGCCCCAGCATTTT
14	TRBD2	.	TRBV12-3/TRBV12-4	TRBJ2-1	CASMMTSGGTEQFF	TGTGCCAGCATGATGACTAGCGGGGGCACTGAGCAGTTCTTC
16	TRBD1	few	TRBV7-9	TRBJ1-1	CASSSPQGAANTEAFF	TGTGCCAGCAGCTCCCCACAGGGGGCGGCGAACACTGAAGCTTTCTTT
14	.	few	TRBV28	TRBJ1-1	CASSSPRLLTEAFF	TGTGCCAGCAGCTCTCCCCGCCTTCTTACTGAAGCTTTCTTT
14	.	.	TRBV19	TRBJ2-4	CASSIRLAKNIQYF	TGTGCCAGTAGTATTAGACTAGCCAAAAACATTCAGTACTTC
15	.	.	TRBV11-3	TRBJ2-7	CASSPAGTPDYEQYF	TGTGCCAGCAGTCCCGCCGGGACACCCGACTACGAGCAGTACTTC
15	.	few	TRBV2	TRBJ2-5	CASQEVGSSLVAQYF	TGTGCCAGCCAGGAAGTCGGCAGTTCATTGGTGGCCCAGTACTTC
17	TRBD1	few	TRBV24-1	TRBJ2-3	CATSDFPLGQNTDTQYF	TGTGCCACCAGTGATTTTCCCCTGGGACAGAACACAGATACGCAGTATTTT
13	.	.	TRBV5-1	TRBJ2-5	CASRPTEQETQYF	TGCGCCAGCAGACCTACAGAGCAAGAGACCCAGTACTTC
14	TRBD1	.	TRBV12-3/TRBV12-4	TRBJ2-1	CSSRGTGMGNEQFF	TGTTCCAGCAGAGGGACAGGGATGGGCAATGAGCAGTTCTTC
16	TRBD1	few	TRBV12-3/TRBV12-4	TRBJ2-7	CASSTTLPGQGLEQYF	TGTGCCAGCAGTACCACCTTACCGGGACAGGGTCTCGAGCAGTACTTC
17	.	.	TRBV7-8	TRBJ2-7	CASSGRRIQPSSYEQYF	TGTGCCAGCAGCGGAAGGAGGATCCAACCTTCATCCTACGAGCAGTACTTC
18	.	.	TRBV11-2	TRBJ1-5	CASSLVVGRQGRTQPKHF	TGTGCCAGCAGCTTAGTGGTAGGGCGGCAGGGAAGGACTCAGCCCAAGCATTTT
16	TRBD1	.	TRBV5-6	TRBJ2-5	CASSSETGGVGETQYF	TGTGCCAGCAGCTCCGAGACAGGGGGCGTGGGGGAGACCCAGTACTTC
15	.	few	TRBV4-1	TRBJ1-1	CASSQVSLPISKAFF	TGCGCCAGCAGCCAAGTATCCCTCCCTATCAGCAAAGCTTTCTTT